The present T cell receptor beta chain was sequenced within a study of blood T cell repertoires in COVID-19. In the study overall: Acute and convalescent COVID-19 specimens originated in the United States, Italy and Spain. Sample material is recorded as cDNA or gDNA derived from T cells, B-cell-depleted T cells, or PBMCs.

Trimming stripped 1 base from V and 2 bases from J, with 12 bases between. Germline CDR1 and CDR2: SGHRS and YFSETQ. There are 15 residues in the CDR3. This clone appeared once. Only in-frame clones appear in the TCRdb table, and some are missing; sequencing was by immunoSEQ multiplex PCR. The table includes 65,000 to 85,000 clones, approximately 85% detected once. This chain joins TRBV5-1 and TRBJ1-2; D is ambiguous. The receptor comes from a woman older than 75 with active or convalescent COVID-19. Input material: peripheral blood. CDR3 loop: CASSLNTGGNYGYTF. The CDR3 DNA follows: TGCGCCAGCAGCTTGAACACGGGAGGGAACTATGGCTACACCTTC. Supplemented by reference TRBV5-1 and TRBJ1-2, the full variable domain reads KAGVTQTPRYLIKTRGQQVTLSCSPISGHRSVSWYQQTPGQGLQFLFEYFSETQRNKGNFPGRFSGRQFSNSRSEMNVSTLELGDSALYLCASSLNTGGNYGYTFGSGTRLTVV.